This TCR beta chain was obtained from a study of monozygotic twins with inflammatory bowel disease. The study's findings and limits: Researchers report that IBD patients shared fewer clonotypes with others than healthy twins, especially amid disease activity.

In the case of this clonotype: The antigen is unknown.

TCRdb reprocessed the 5' RACE reads, keeping one entry per CDR3 protein, no DNA. This repertoire includes about 110,000 distinct CDR3 sequences. The CDR3 is 13 residues long. Germline V gene sequence: CDR1 ENHRY, CDR2 SYGVKD. The sample consisted of blood. The rearrangement joins TRBV10-3 to TRBJ2-7. This clonotype was sampled from a human donor with ulcerative colitis or Crohn's disease, or a healthy co-twin of an affected twin (not recorded which). The CDR3 region is CAISEGLGYEQYF.